The present T cell receptor beta chain was sequenced within a study of blood T cell repertoires in COVID-19. Looking at the study overall: The samples span acute and convalescent COVID-19 from the United States, Italy and Spain. Sources were T cells, B-cell-depleted T cells, or PBMCs; the material itself was cDNA or gDNA.

How the authors handled the data: Reference gene primer amplification gave nucleated cell count estimates. Sequencing used immunoSEQ multiplex PCR; TCRdb keeps in-frame clones, though not all of them. D and trimming were read from the DNA, whereas the V and J calls and clone size are those reported in that table. This repertoire shows 95,000 to 150,000 clones, roughly 77% found once; its top ten account for 16%. Germline CDR1 and CDR2: LGHDT and YNNKEL (reference sequence). The CDR3 runs to 15 residues. V gave up 6 bases and J gave up 5 bases; unmatched junction bases: 12. This clone was recorded only once.

The sequenced material came from peripheral blood. The rearrangement joins TRBV3-1 (or the pseudogene TRBV3-2) to TRBJ2-5; TRBD2 agrees at 7 bases. The source is a man aged 60-69 years with active or convalescent COVID-19. CDR3 sequence reads: CASSEGGISAETQYF. In DNA, the CDR3 is TGTGCCAGCAGTGAGGGAGGGATTTCGGCGGAGACCCAGTACTTC.